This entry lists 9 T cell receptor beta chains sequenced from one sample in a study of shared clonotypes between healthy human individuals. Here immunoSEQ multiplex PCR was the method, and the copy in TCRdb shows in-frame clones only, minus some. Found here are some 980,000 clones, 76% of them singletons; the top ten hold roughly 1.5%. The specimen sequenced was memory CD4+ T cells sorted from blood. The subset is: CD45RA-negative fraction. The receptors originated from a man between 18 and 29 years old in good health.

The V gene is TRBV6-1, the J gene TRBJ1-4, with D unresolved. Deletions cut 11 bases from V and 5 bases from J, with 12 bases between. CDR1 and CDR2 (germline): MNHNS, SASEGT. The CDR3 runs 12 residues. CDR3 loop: CASTAENEKLFF. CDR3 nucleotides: TGTGCCTCGACGGCAGAGAATGAAAAACTGTTTTTT.

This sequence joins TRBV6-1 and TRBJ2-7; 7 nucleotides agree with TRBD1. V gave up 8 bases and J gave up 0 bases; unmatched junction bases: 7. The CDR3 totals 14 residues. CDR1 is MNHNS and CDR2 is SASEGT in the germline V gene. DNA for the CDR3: TGTGCCAGCGGATTGGACAGGAGCTCCTACGAGCAGTACTTC. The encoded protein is CASGLDRSSYEQYF.

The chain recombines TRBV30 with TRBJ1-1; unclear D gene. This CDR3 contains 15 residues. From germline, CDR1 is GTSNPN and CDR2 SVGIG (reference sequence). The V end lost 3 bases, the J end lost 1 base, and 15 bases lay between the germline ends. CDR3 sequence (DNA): TGTGCCTGGAGATACGGAGGGTGGTCGAACACTGAAGCTTTCTTT. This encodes CAWRYGGWSNTEAFF.

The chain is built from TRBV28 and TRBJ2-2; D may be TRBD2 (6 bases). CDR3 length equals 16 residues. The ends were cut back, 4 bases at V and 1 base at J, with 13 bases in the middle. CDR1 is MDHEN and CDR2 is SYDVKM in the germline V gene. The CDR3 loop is CASSSTGTENTGELFF. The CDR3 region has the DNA TGTGCCAGCAGTTCTACCGGGACTGAGAACACCGGGGAGCTGTTTTTT.

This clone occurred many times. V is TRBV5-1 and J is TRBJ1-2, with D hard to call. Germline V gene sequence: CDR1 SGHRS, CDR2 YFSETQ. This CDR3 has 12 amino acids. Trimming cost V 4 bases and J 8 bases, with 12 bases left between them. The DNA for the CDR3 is TGCGCCAGCAGCCCGTCTCAACGGGGCTACACCTTC. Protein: CASSPSQRGYTF. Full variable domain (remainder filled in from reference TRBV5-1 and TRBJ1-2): KAGVTQTPRYLIKTRGQQVTLSCSPISGHRSVSWYQQTPGQGLQFLFEYFSETQRNKGNFPGRFSGRQFSNSRSEMNVSTLELGDSALYLCASSPSQRGYTFGSGTRLTVV.

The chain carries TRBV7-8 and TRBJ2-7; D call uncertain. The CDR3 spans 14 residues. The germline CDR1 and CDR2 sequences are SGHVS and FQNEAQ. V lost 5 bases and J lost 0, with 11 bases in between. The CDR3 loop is CASSRWPDSYEQYF. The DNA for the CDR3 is TGTGCCAGCAGCCGTTGGCCTGACTCCTACGAGCAGTACTTC.

CDR3 sequence (DNA): TGCGCCAGCAGTGCCTGGGGAGCGGGTGGGTCTTACGAGCAGTACTTC. Amino acids: CASSAWGAGGSYEQYF. This chain connects TRBV10-2 to TRBJ2-7, with TRBD2 as a possible D gene (6 bases). Germline V CDR1 and CDR2: WSHSY, SAAADI. Trimming left V 4 bases short and J 4 bases short, with 20 bases between. CDR3 length: 16 amino acids.

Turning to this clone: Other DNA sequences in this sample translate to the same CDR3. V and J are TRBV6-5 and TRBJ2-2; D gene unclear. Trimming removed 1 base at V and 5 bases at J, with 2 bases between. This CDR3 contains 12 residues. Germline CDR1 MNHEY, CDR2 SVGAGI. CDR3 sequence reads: CASSYLTGELFF. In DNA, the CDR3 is TGTGCCAGCAGTTACTTAACCGGGGAGCTGTTTTTT.

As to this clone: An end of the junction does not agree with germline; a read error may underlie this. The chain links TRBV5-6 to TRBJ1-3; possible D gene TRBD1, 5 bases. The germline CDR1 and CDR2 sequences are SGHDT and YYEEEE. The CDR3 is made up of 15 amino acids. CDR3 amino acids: CASTLAGIPGNTIYF. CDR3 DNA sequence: TGTGCCAGCACCTTGGCAGGGATCCCTGGAAACACCATATATTTT.